This T cell receptor beta chain was sequenced in a study of T-cell reconstitution after alpha-beta-depleted transplantation in children (dated by TCRdb to 2016 to 2018). As for the study more broadly: Using TCR repertoire profiling, the study followed T-cell immune reconstitution in a quantitative way in children after TCRalphabeta/CD19-depleted allogeneic hematopoietic cell transplantation.

Taken from the germline V gene, the CDR1 and CDR2 loops are SGHTA and FQGNSA. The CDR3 runs 14 amino acids, cysteine and phenylalanine included. Just the 42-base CDR3 DNA is kept, in frame starting at base 1. The V and J ends are trimmed by 1 base and 1 base, leaving 7 bases between them. Preparation of the library involved PCR. TCRdb lists the instrument as Illumina HiSeq 2500. TCR libraries were prepared with molecular barcoding, using unique molecular identifiers to normalize TCRbeta repertoire quantification. The raw public reads went through TCRdb reprocessing: fastp at Q25, MiXCR clone calling, in-frame beta chains kept. CDR3 protein sequences are deduplicated, and each keeps its most common genes and DNA. For this sample the table gives about 540,000 distinct CDR3 sequences, of which around 16% were detected only once. Approximately 3% of the sample goes to the ten largest clones. Note on this clonotype: No antigen is known for it. Base qualities are not at hand, and no much larger clone is one base apart.

This specimen consisted of PBMCs from the stem cell graft donor, obtained from the stem cell graft. The V and J segments used are TRBV7-2 and TRBJ1-2; no D gene call is confident. The origin of this receptor is a human donor who donated a stem cell graft to a child with acute lymphoblastic leukemia. The DNA sequence reads TGTGCCAGCAGCTTAGAGTCAGTTAACTATGGCTACACCTTC. Its product reads: CASSLESVNYGYTF. Full variable domain (CDR3 extended with the reference TRBV7-2 and TRBJ1-2 proteins): GAGVSQSPSNKVTEKGKDVELRCDPISGHTALYWYRQSLGQGLEFLIYFQGNSAPDKSGLPSDRFSAERTGGSVSTLTIQRTQQEDSAVYLCASSLESVNYGYTFGSGTRLTVV.